One sample yielded the 20 T cell receptor beta chains listed below, sequenced in a study of persistence of HIV-infected CD4 T cells (dated by TCRdb to 2018 to 2021). The treatment or condition label for this specimen denotes: suppressive antiretroviral therapy. Lysates of CMV-infected fibroblasts were used at about 9.2 ug/mL for cell stimulation. Responding CD4+ T cells were sorted on the basis of upregulation of both CD40 ligand and CD69. Their antigens are not known. The immunoSEQ hsTCRB assay version 4, run in survey mode, was used to sequence TCRbeta repertoires from genomic DNA. Entries here come from immuneACCESS through TCRdb and include only in-frame sequences with V and J called. Some clones fail to appear in such tables; in the studies checked, an unresolved V gene covers under half of the shortfall, and the cause of the remainder is unknown. Within this sample are about 7,000 clones, with about 79% of them counted one time only. The top ten constitute over 60% of the sample.

The source was CD4+ T cells sorted from PBMCs after roughly 20-hour stimulation, collected from a patient who received antiretroviral therapy. According to the study, the label for this sample's cell subset or site signals: CD40L+CD69+ CD4 T cells responding to CMV lysate. All receptors derive from an adult woman with HIV who was CMV-seropositive.

V usage is TRBV6-5 and J usage is TRBJ2-7; TRBD1 agrees at 8 bases. Germline-derived CDR1 and CDR2 are MNHEY and SVGAGI. The V gene end was trimmed by 5 bases and the J gene end by 0 bases; junction bases not matched to a gene: 3. This CDR3 region has 14 residues. The CDR3 DNA is TGTGCCAGCAGTCGGACAGGGACCTCCTACGAGCAGTACTTC. It encodes CASSRTGTSYEQYF.

The chain carries TRBV5-5 and TRBJ2-3; the D is unclear. V dropped 1 base and J dropped 5 bases, with 17 bases sitting between them. The CDR3 sequence is 16 residues long. Germline V lookup: CDR1 SGHKS, CDR2 YYEKEE (reference sequence). CDR3 DNA: TGTGCCAGCAGCTTGTATGTAGGGTTGTTAGGAGATACGCAGTATTTT. Translation gives CASSLYVGLLGDTQYF. The variable domain in full, completed from reference TRBV5-5 and TRBJ2-3, reads DAGVTQSPTHLIKTRGQQVTLRCSPISGHKSVSWYQQVLGQGPQFIFQYYEKEERGRGNFPDRFSARQFPNYSSELNVNALLLGDSALYLCASSLYVGLLGDTQYFGPGTRLTVL.

The rearrangement uses TRBV6-1 and TRBJ1-2, with D tentatively TRBD1 (5 bases). Germline values: CDR1 MNHNS, CDR2 SASEGT. The V and J ends lost 1 base and 8 bases respectively, with 17 bases between them. The CDR3 is 15 residues long. CDR3 DNA: TGTGCCAGCAGTGAAGTCCTCCGGGGCCTGGGGGGCTACACCTTC. Translated, it gives CASSEVLRGLGGYTF.

The chain uses TRBV28 and TRBJ2-2; 11 bases are shared with TRBD2. This CDR3 has 17 amino acids. The germline V gene has CDR1 MDHEN and CDR2 SYDVKM. The junction had 6 bases not matched to a gene; V was cut back by 5 bases and J by 1 base. The CDR3 coding sequence is TGTGCCAGCAGTCAGCCGGGACTAGCGGAGAACACCGGGGAGCTGTTTTTT. This sequence encodes CASSQPGLAENTGELFF.

The table lists this clone with a few counts. This rearrangement joins TRBV12-3 or TRBV12-4 to TRBJ1-5, with a weak D call TRBD1 (5 bases). This CDR3 has 13 residues. V gave up 1 base and J gave up 9 bases, with 10 bases separating them. CDR3 loop: CASSLGEGRPQHF. CDR3 coding DNA: TGTGCCAGCAGTTTAGGCGAGGGGCGGCCCCAGCATTTT.

The chain joins TRBV9 to TRBJ2-2, with a weak D call TRBD1 (5 bases). V shed 0 bases and J shed 13 bases, with 10 bases lying between them. Germline V gene lookup returns CDR1 SGDLS and CDR2 YYNGEE. The CDR3 runs 12 residues. The CDR3 DNA reads TGTGCCAGCAGCGTAGGGGGCAGAGGGCTGTTTTTT. It codes for CASSVGGRGLFF. Full variable domain (outside the CDR3, taken from reference TRBV9 and TRBJ2-2): DSGVTQTPKHLITATGQRVTLRCSPRSGDLSVYWYQQSLDQGLQFLIQYYNGEERAKGNILERFSAQQFPDLHSELNLSSLELGDSALYFCASSVGGRGLFFGEGSRLTVL.

J is TRBJ1-2 and V is TRBV12-3 or TRBV12-4; D unresolved. Trimming cost V 5 bases and J 10 bases, with 17 bases left between them. The CDR3 has 13 amino acids. The CDR3 region has the DNA TGTGCCAGCAGTCCCAGGACCGTCCTAGACTACACCTTC. The encoded protein is CASSPRTVLDYTF.

The V call is TRBV7-6, the J call TRBJ2-1, with 7 bases identical to TRBD1. V was pared by 5 bases and J by 5 bases, with 6 bases of the junction left unmatched. Germline CDR1 is SGHVS and CDR2 is FNYEAQ. This CDR3 comprises 14 residues. As DNA, the CDR3 is TGTGCCAGCAGCCTTGCAACAGGGGACAATGAGCAGTTCTTC. This encodes CASSLATGDNEQFF.

The rearrangement joins TRBV3-1 (or the pseudogene TRBV3-2) to TRBJ2-1; TRBD1 might be the D (5 bases). This CDR3 region has 15 residues. Germline V CDR1 and CDR2: LGHDT, YNNKEL (reference sequence). V gave up 0 bases and J gave up 10 bases, with 16 bases separating them. The CDR3 reads CASSQDLPGQREQFF. The CDR3 region has the DNA TGTGCCAGCAGCCAAGATCTCCCAGGGCAACGAGAGCAGTTCTTC.

This clone was found a few times. The chain combines TRBV6-5 with TRBJ1-3, with D unresolved. In germline, CDR1 is MNHEY, CDR2 SVGAGI. V was trimmed by 3 bases and J by 3 bases, leaving 0 bases between them. This CDR3 spans 11 amino acids. The CDR3 region has the DNA TGTGCCAGCAGTTATGGAAACACCATATATTTT. Protein: CASSYGNTIYF.

This clone was seen only a few times. CDR3 region: CASSSGAGGTGNTIYF. The CDR3 DNA reads TGTGCCAGCAGCTCGGGGGCAGGGGGCACTGGAAACACCATATATTTT. The gene calls are TRBV7-9 and TRBJ1-3, with 8 positions matching TRBD1. V was clipped by 4 bases and J by 2 bases; unmatched bases: 7. The V gene's germline CDR1 is SEHNR and CDR2 FQNEAQ (reference sequence). The CDR3 has 16 residues.

A few counts support this clone. The chain uses TRBV2 and TRBJ2-4; 10 bases fit TRBD1. From germline, CDR1 is SNHLY and CDR2 FYNNEI. The CDR3 spans 15 residues. V was pared by 4 bases and J by 8 bases, with 8 bases of the junction left unmatched. The CDR3 DNA sequence: TGTGCCAGCAGTGCCAGGACAGGGGGAGGAGACATTCAGTACTTC. It is translated as CASSARTGGGDIQYF. The full variable domain, rest sourced from reference TRBV2 and TRBJ2-4, is EPEVTQTPSHQVTQMGQEVILRCVPISNHLYFYWYRQILGQKVEFLVSFYNNEISEKSEIFDDQFSVERPDGSNFTLKIRSTKLEDSAMYFCASSARTGGGDIQYFGAGTRLSVL.

J is TRBJ1-1 and V is TRBV11-3; the D gene is possibly TRBD1 (6 bases). The CDR3 runs 15 residues. V lost 3 bases and J lost 6, with 17 bases in between. Germline loops: CDR1 SGHNT, CDR2 YENEEA. The CDR3 loop is CASSLTGSLIAEAFF. The CDR3 nucleotides read TGTGCCAGCAGCTTGACAGGCTCATTGATCGCTGAAGCTTTCTTT.

Only one count was recorded for this clone. The chain employs TRBV5-1 and TRBJ1-1; 8 nucleotides agree with TRBD1. The ends lost 4 bases at V and 5 bases at J; junction bases unmatched: 10. Germline CDR1 SGHRS, CDR2 YFSETQ. This CDR3 contains 15 residues. CDR3 sequence: CASSTIPGGETEAFF. The CDR3 region has the DNA TGCGCCAGCAGCACTATTCCAGGGGGCGAAACTGAAGCTTTCTTT.

J is TRBJ1-1 and V is TRBV30; D perhaps matches TRBD1 (6 bases). CDR3 length equals 13 residues. V was trimmed by 8 bases and J by 2 bases, leaving 15 bases between them. Looked up from germline, CDR1 is GTSNPN and CDR2 is SVGIG (reference sequence). As DNA, the CDR3 is TGTGCCCAATCTCCGGGACAAAACACTGAAGCTTTCTTT. It encodes CAQSPGQNTEAFF.

The rearrangement links TRBV25-1 to TRBJ2-7; the D is unclear. The CDR3 has 11 amino acids. With 5 bases removed from V and 3 bases from J, the gap between germline ends came to 5 bases. Germline CDR1 and CDR2: MGHDK and SYGVNS. The CDR3 bases are TGTGCCAGCAGTATCTACTACGAGCAGTACTTC. Residues: CASSIYYEQYF.

This rearrangement joins TRBV19 to TRBJ2-1, with 8 positions matching TRBD1. The CDR3 contains 14 residues. V lost 6 bases and J lost 4; bases outside the gene matches: 5. Germline V gene data show CDR1 as LNHDA and CDR2 as SQIVND (reference sequence). The CDR3 loop reads CASRLGQGYNEQFF. In DNA form, the CDR3 reads TGTGCCAGTAGGCTCGGACAGGGTTACAATGAGCAGTTCTTC.

The rearrangement links TRBV5-1 to TRBJ1-1; D unresolved. CDR3 length: 15 amino acids. Per germline, CDR1 SGHRS and CDR2 YFSETQ. V lost 3 bases and J lost 2, with 14 bases in between. The chain's CDR3 is CASSSQAPRNTEAFF. In DNA, the CDR3 is TGCGCCAGCAGCTCTCAGGCCCCGCGAAACACTGAAGCTTTCTTT.

This clone was detected only once. The chain carries TRBV29-1 and TRBJ2-7, with 9 positions matching TRBD2. The germline CDR1 and CDR2 sequences are SQVTM and ANQGSEA. The CDR3 totals 15 residues. Trimming removed 6 bases from V and 2 bases from J; junction bases left unmatched: 11. CDR3: CSVTTAERGAYEQYF. The CDR3 DNA reads as TGCAGCGTAACTACGGCGGAGCGGGGGGCCTACGAGCAGTACTTC.

The chain links TRBV28 to TRBJ1-5, with D tentatively TRBD1 (5 bases). Looked up from germline, CDR1 is MDHEN and CDR2 is SYDVKM. This CDR3 is 14 amino acids long. V lost 10 bases and J lost 2, with 15 bases in between. CDR3 in amino acids: CATFEGHRNQPQHF. In nucleotides, the CDR3 is TGTGCCACCTTTGAGGGGCACCGCAATCAGCCCCAGCATTTT. The whole variable domain, remainder taken from reference TRBV28 and TRBJ1-5, is DVKVTQSSRYLVKRTGEKVFLECVQDMDHENMFWYRQDPGLGLRLIYFSYDVKMKEKGDIPEGYSVSREKKERFSLILESASTNQTSMYLCATFEGHRNQPQHFGDGTRLSIL.